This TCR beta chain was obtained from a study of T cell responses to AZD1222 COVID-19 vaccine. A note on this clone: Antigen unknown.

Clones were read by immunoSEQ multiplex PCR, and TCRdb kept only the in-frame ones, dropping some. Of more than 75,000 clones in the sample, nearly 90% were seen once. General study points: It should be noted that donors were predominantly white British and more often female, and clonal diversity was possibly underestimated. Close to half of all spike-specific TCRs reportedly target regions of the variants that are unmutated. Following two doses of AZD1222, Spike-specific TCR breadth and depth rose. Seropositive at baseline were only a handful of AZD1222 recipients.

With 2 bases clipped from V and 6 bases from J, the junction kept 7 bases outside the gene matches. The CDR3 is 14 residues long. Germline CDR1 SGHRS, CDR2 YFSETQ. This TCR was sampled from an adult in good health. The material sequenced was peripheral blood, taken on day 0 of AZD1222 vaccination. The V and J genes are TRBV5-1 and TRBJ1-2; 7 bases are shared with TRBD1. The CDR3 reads CASSFLQGTDGYTF. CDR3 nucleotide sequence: TGCGCCAGCAGCTTCTTACAGGGGACCGATGGCTACACCTTC. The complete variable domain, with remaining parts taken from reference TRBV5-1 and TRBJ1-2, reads KAGVTQTPRYLIKTRGQQVTLSCSPISGHRSVSWYQQTPGQGLQFLFEYFSETQRNKGNFPGRFSGRQFSNSRSEMNVSTLELGDSALYLCASSFLQGTDGYTFGSGTRLTVV.